Below, 26 T cell receptor beta chains from the same sample are listed, as sequenced in a study of response to subunit inactivated influenza vaccine. TCRdb reanalysed the RT-PCR reads using MiXCR and keeps one entry per CDR3 protein. Among 150,000 to 200,000 distinct CDR3 sequences listed, approximately 12% were seen once. These same data were also listed under a study on T cells expressing NK-cell markers. That source adds: 5'RACE template switching built TCR beta cDNA with unique molecular identifiers.

Sequenced material: CD8+ T cells sorted from PBMCs, taken roughly 12 days after vaccination. Receptor source: a man aged 50-59 years who received an inactivated influenza vaccine.

For this clonotype: A much larger clone differs from this one at a single base, so this may be a read error. The rearrangement joins TRBV6-2 or TRBV6-3 to TRBJ2-1; no clear D. CDR3 length equals 18 residues. V lost 2 bases and J lost 2, with 19 bases in between. Germline V gene data show CDR1 as MNHEY and CDR2 as SVGEGT. CDR3 sequence reads: CASSYQSLVPHPYNEQFF. DNA for the CDR3: TGTGCCAGCAGTTACCAGTCCCTGGTCCCACACCCCTACAATGAGCAGTTCTTC.

This clonotype was detected only a few times. The chain uses TRBV4-3 and TRBJ1-2; D gene unclear. The germline V gene encodes CDR1 LGHNA and CDR2 YSLEER. The V gene lost 3 bases and the J gene lost 6 bases, with 23 bases spanning the gap. CDR3 size: 17 residues. CDR3 region: CASSQGPVRIRGDGYTF. In DNA, the CDR3 is TGCGCCAGCAGCCAGGGTCCAGTCCGGATTCGGGGTGATGGCTACACCTTC.

The chain links TRBV3-1 to TRBJ2-6; D may correspond to TRBD1 or TRBD2 (5 bases each). The length of the CDR3 is 16 residues. Germline CDR1 reads LGHDT; CDR2 reads YNNKEL (reference sequence). Trimming removed 0 bases from V and 4 bases from J, with 10 bases in between. CDR3 protein: CASSQDYGAGANVLTF. The CDR3 nucleotides read TGTGCCAGCAGCCAAGACTACGGGGCAGGGGCCAACGTCCTGACTTTC.

This clonotype was detected ten times or more. CDR3 sequence: CASSEADHTGLSQPQHF. The CDR3 region has the DNA TGTGCCAGCAGTGAAGCGGACCATACAGGGCTGAGCCAGCCCCAGCATTTT. The rearrangement joins TRBV6-1 to TRBJ1-5, with a possible D match to TRBD1 (6 bases). The CDR3 contains 17 residues. Between the trimmed V and J ends, which lost 0 bases and 7 bases, there was a span of 19 bases. CDR1 MNHNS and CDR2 SASEGT come from the germline V gene.

The genes are TRBV7-3 and TRBJ2-7; D is possibly TRBD1 (5 bases). CDR3 size: 15 residues. V was cut by 7 bases and J by 2 bases, with 18 bases left in between. Per the germline V gene, CDR1 is SGHTA and CDR2 is FQGTGA. The CDR3 sequence: CASMAGLQVPYEQYF. Written as DNA, the CDR3 is TGTGCCAGCATGGCCGGGCTACAGGTCCCCTACGAGCAGTACTTC.

The chain's CDR3 is CASRPGGGLYEQYF. The DNA of the CDR3 is TGTGCCAGCAGGCCAGGGGGGGGCTTGTACGAGCAGTACTTC. V is TRBV12-3 or TRBV12-4 and J is TRBJ2-7; D could derive from TRBD1 or TRBD2 (7 bases each). The CDR3 consists of 14 residues. The V and J ends lost 6 bases and 4 bases respectively, with 16 bases between them.

The V and J genes are TRBV12-3 or TRBV12-4 and TRBJ2-2; D might be TRBD1 or TRBD2, each matching 5 bases. V was pared by 5 bases and J by 5 bases, with 18 bases between. The CDR3 sequence is 16 residues long. As DNA, the CDR3 is TGTGCCAGCAGTGACCTCCAGGGAGACTGGACCGGGGAGCTGTTTTTT. This translates into CASSDLQGDWTGELFF.

There are a few counts of this clonotype. The V and J genes are TRBV12-3 or TRBV12-4 and TRBJ1-1; D not certain. Between the trimmed V and J ends, which lost 5 bases and 1 base, there was a span of 17 bases. This CDR3 region has 16 residues. This chain's CDR3 is CASSRPAGRWNTEAFF. As DNA, the CDR3 is TGTGCCAGCAGTCGCCCGGCCGGACGGTGGAACACTGAAGCTTTCTTT.

This clonotype occurred many times. The chain recombines TRBV4-3 with TRBJ2-2, with TRBD2 matching over 12 bases. The V segment lost 3 bases and the J segment 2 bases; nucleotides outside the gene matches: 4. The CDR3 runs to 17 residues. The germline V gene has CDR1 LGHNA and CDR2 YSLEER. CDR3 DNA: TGCGCCAGCAGCCAGTTACTAGCGGGGGGAAACACCGGGGAGCTGTTTTTT. It is translated as CASSQLLAGGNTGELFF.

This clonotype has more than one count but fewer than ten. The gene calls are TRBV19 and TRBJ1-5, with no clear D. Germline CDR1 LNHDA, CDR2 SQIVND (reference sequence). V dropped 10 bases and J dropped 2 bases, with 15 bases sitting between them. The CDR3 runs to 14 residues. The CDR3 region has the DNA TGTGCCACTGGACGGGCGTGGGGCAATCAGCCCCAGCATTTT. This codes for CATGRAWGNQPQHF.

The chain couples TRBV6-1 to TRBJ2-3, with D uncertain. Germline V gene lookup returns CDR1 MNHNS and CDR2 SASEGT. V shed 7 bases and J shed 3 bases, with 14 bases lying between them. The CDR3 sequence is 14 residues long. The DNA of the CDR3 is TGTGCCAGCACCGCGTGGGTGGGGACAGATACGCAGTATTTT. As protein: CASTAWVGTDTQYF.

This clonotype was seen repeatedly, ten times or more. The chain recombines TRBV10-3 with TRBJ2-1, with D tentatively TRBD1 (7 bases). The ends were cut back, 0 bases at V and 2 bases at J, with 14 bases in the middle. Looked up from germline, CDR1 is ENHRY and CDR2 is SYGVKD. This CDR3 has 17 amino acids. CDR3 DNA: TGTGCCATCAGTGAGTCGACAGGGCGGGACCCCTACAATGAGCAGTTCTTC. Amino acids: CAISESTGRDPYNEQFF.

Here the CDR3 reads CASSLVGYTEAFF. DNA for the CDR3: TGTGCCAGCAGCTTAGTCGGGTACACTGAAGCTTTCTTT. The chain links TRBV7-9 to TRBJ1-1; D is uncertain. This CDR3 spans 13 amino acids. CDR1 is SEHNR, CDR2 FQNEAQ, per germline (reference sequence). Trimming took 1 base from V and 3 from J, leaving 6 bases between them. The whole variable domain, remainder taken from reference TRBV7-9 and TRBJ1-1, is DTGVSQNPRHKITKRGQNVTFRCDPISEHNRLYWYRQTLGQGPEFLTYFQNEAQLEKSRLLSDRFSAERPKGSFSTLEIQRTEQGDSAMYLCASSLVGYTEAFFGQGTRLTVV.

The V call is TRBV7-6, the J call TRBJ2-1; D gene ambiguous. Trimming cost V 1 base and J 2 bases, with 6 bases left between them. Germline V lookup: CDR1 SGHVS, CDR2 FNYEAQ. The CDR3 is made up of 14 amino acids. This CDR3 reads CASSLEIAYNEQFF. Written as DNA, the CDR3 is TGTGCCAGCAGCTTAGAGATAGCCTACAATGAGCAGTTCTTC.

There are a few counts of this clonotype. V is TRBV7-8 and J is TRBJ2-5; TRBD2 matches 7 bases. Germline CDR1 reads SGHVS; CDR2 reads FQNEAQ. V lost 6 bases and J lost 3; bases outside the gene matches: 4. The CDR3 is 13 amino acids. The CDR3 bases are TGTGCCAGCAGTCGTCTAGCGGAAGAGACCCAGTACTTC. It codes for CASSRLAEETQYF. Full variable domain (remainder filled in from reference TRBV7-8 and TRBJ2-5): GAGVSQSPRYKVAKRGQDVALRCDPISGHVSLFWYQQALGQGPEFLTYFQNEAQLDKSGLPSDRFFAERPEGSVSTLKIQRTQQEDSAVYLCASSRLAEETQYFGPGTRLLVL.

The sample holds many counts of this clonotype. The genes are TRBV11-2 and TRBJ2-5; D is ambiguous. The V gene lost 0 bases and the J gene lost 0 bases, with 5 bases spanning the gap. The CDR3 contains 14 residues. Looked up from germline, CDR1 is SGHAT and CDR2 is FQNNGV. The CDR3 nucleotides are TGTGCCAGCAGCTTAGAGGTTTACCAAGAGACCCAGTACTTC. It is translated as CASSLEVYQETQYF.

The chain uses TRBV5-1 and TRBJ2-7; the D gene could be TRBD1 or TRBD2 (5 bases each). Trimming stripped 0 bases from V and 2 bases from J, with 12 bases between. Germline CDR1 is SGHRS and CDR2 is YFSETQ. The CDR3 length is 15 residues. The CDR3 sequence is CASSLAGAPTYEQYF. DNA for the CDR3: TGCGCCAGCAGCTTGGCCGGGGCGCCCACCTACGAGCAGTACTTC.

The V and J genes are TRBV6-2 or TRBV6-3 and TRBJ2-7, with a tentative D call TRBD1 (5 bases). With 7 bases removed from V and 3 bases from J, the gap between germline ends came to 19 bases. In germline, CDR1 is MNHEY, CDR2 SVGEGT. The CDR3 length is 15 residues. This chain's CDR3 is CASTASTGSLYEQYF. CDR3 nucleotides: TGTGCCAGCACGGCATCCACAGGTTCGCTCTACGAGCAGTACTTC.

This clonotype occurred many times. This rearrangement joins TRBV15 to TRBJ2-5; tentatively, D is TRBD1 (6 bases). Germline V gene data show CDR1 as LNHNV and CDR2 as YYDKDF (reference sequence). The CDR3 consists of 14 residues. Between the trimmed V and J ends, which lost 3 bases and 2 bases, there was a span of 10 bases. This CDR3 is CATSSRDRQETQYF. In DNA, the CDR3 is TGTGCCACCAGCAGTCGCGACAGGCAAGAGACCCAGTACTTC. Looking up the rest from reference TRBV15 and TRBJ2-5 gives the full variable domain: DAMVIQNPRYQVTQFGKPVTLSCSQTLNHNVMYWYQQKSSQAPKLLFHYYDKDFNNEADTPDNFQSRRPNTSFCFLDIRSPGLGDTAMYLCATSSRDRQETQYFGPGTRLLVL.

The table lists this clonotype with many counts. The CDR3 DNA follows: TGTGCCAGCAGTTACGGGACTGAAGCTTTCTTT. Translated, it gives CASSYGTEAFF. The J gene is TRBJ1-1, the V gene TRBV6-2 or TRBV6-3; no clear D gene. V dropped 2 bases and J dropped 5 bases, with 3 bases sitting between them. This CDR3 has 11 residues. Per the germline V gene, CDR1 is MNHEY and CDR2 is SVGEGT.

V usage is TRBV7-9 and J usage is TRBJ1-2; D ambiguous. V lost 4 bases to trimming and J lost 8 bases, with 23 bases between them. The CDR3 covers 16 residues. Germline assignment: CDR1 SEHNR and CDR2 FQNEAQ (reference sequence). In nucleotides, the CDR3 is TGTGCCAGCAGCTCCAACCTCGCGAAATCTTCGGGAGGCTACACCTTC. This translates into CASSSNLAKSSGGYTF.

The rearrangement uses TRBV12-3 or TRBV12-4 and TRBJ2-2; 7 bases are shared with TRBD2. This CDR3 has 15 amino acids. Trimming removed 3 bases from V and 3 bases from J; junction bases left unmatched: 4. CDR3 amino acids: CASSFWGLHTGELFF. The DNA of the CDR3 is TGTGCCAGCAGTTTCTGGGGACTACACACCGGGGAGCTGTTTTTT.

This clonotype was observed a few times. CDR3: CASSLVLAGVYEQYF. The CDR3 region has the DNA TGTGCCAGCAGTTTAGTCCTAGCGGGGGTGTACGAGCAGTACTTC. The rearrangement uses TRBV12-3 or TRBV12-4 and TRBJ2-7, with 10 bases identical to TRBD2. This CDR3 contains 15 residues. With V trimmed by 1 base and J by 4 bases, 4 bases remained unmatched.

This clonotype was seen more than once but under ten times. V is TRBV6-2 or TRBV6-3 and J is TRBJ2-7; TRBD1 is a possible D gene (5 bases). CDR1 is MNHEY, CDR2 SVGEGT, per germline. The CDR3 is made up of 16 amino acids. The germline V and J ends were trimmed by 2 bases and 2 bases, with 16 bases remaining between them. CDR3 loop: CASSYGQDRGPYEQYF. Written as DNA, the CDR3 is TGTGCCAGCAGTTACGGCCAGGATAGGGGCCCCTACGAGCAGTACTTC.

The V and J genes are TRBV28 and TRBJ2-3; TRBD2 matches at 8 bases. The V and J ends lost 2 bases and 0 bases, in that order; junction bases with no gene match: 13. In germline, CDR1 is MDHEN, CDR2 SYDVKM. The CDR3 sequence is 19 residues long. For the CDR3, the DNA is TGTGCCAGCAGTTTAAGGGTGGCCGGAACTAGCGGAAGCACAGATACGCAGTATTTT. This codes for CASSLRVAGTSGSTDTQYF.

The rearrangement links TRBV4-3 to TRBJ2-4; 14 bases are shared with TRBD2. From germline, CDR1 is LGHNA and CDR2 YSLEER. The CDR3 sequence is 19 residues long. Trimming removed 3 bases from V and 3 bases from J; junction bases left unmatched: 10. In DNA, the CDR3 is TGCGCCAGCAGCCAGACCGGGACTAGCGGGAGTCGGGGCAAAAACATTCAGTACTTC. This gives the protein CASSQTGTSGSRGKNIQYF.